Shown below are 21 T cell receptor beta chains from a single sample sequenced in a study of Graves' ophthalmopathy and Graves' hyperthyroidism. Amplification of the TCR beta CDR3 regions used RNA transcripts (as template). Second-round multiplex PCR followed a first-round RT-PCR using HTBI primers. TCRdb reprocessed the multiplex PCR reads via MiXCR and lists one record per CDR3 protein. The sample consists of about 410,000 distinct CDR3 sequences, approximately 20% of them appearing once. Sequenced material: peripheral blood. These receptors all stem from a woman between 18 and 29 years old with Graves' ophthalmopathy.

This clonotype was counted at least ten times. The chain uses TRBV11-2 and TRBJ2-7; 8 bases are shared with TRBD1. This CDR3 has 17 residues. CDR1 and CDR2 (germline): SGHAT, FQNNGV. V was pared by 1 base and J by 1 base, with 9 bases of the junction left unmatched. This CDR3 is CASSLGLVRQGSYEQYF. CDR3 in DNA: TGTGCCAGCAGCTTAGGTTTGGTGAGACAGGGGTCCTACGAGCAGTACTTC.

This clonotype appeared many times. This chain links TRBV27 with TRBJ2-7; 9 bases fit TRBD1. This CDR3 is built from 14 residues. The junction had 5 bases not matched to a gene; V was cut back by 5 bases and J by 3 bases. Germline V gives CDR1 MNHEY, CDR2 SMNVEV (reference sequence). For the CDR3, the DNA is TGTGCCAGCAGTCCGGGACAGGGAATCTACGAGCAGTACTTC. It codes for CASSPGQGIYEQYF.

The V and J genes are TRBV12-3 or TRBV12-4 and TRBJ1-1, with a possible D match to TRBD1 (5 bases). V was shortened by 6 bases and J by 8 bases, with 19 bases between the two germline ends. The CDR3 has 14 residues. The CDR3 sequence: CASSPGLRGPEAFF. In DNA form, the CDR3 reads TGTGCCAGCAGCCCGGGACTGCGGGGACCCGAAGCTTTCTTT.

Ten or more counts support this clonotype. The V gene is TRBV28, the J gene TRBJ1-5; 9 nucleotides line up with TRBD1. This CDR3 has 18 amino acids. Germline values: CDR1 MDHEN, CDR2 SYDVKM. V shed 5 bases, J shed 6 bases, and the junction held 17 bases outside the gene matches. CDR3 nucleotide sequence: TGTGCCAGCAGTCCAGGGCCCGCTTGGACAGGGGTGGTTCAGCCCCAGCATTTT. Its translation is CASSPGPAWTGVVQPQHF.

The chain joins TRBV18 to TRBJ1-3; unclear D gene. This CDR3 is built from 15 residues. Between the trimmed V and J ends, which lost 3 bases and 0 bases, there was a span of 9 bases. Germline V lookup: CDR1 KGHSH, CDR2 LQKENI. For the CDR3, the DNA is TGTGCCAGCTCACCTGGACGGAACTCTGGAAACACCATATATTTT. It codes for CASSPGRNSGNTIYF.

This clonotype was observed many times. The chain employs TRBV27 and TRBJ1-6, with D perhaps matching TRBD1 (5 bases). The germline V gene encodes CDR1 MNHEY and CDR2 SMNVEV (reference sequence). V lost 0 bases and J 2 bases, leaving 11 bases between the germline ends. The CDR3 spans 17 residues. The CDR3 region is CASSLSGLRTYNSPLHF. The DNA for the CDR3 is TGTGCCAGCAGTTTATCGGGACTCAGAACCTATAATTCACCCCTCCACTTT.

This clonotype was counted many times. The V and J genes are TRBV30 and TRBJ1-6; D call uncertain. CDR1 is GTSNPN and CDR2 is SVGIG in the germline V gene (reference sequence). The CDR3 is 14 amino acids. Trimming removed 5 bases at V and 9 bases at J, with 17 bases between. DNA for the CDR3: TGTGCCTGGGGGTCGAGCTCCAGCGGTTCACCCCTCCACTTT. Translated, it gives CAWGSSSSGSPLHF.

The CDR3 loop is CASSPSDGAYEQYF. DNA for the CDR3: TGTGCCAGCAGCCCTTCTGACGGAGCCTACGAGCAGTACTTC. This chain connects TRBV12-3 or TRBV12-4 to TRBJ2-7; D call uncertain. This CDR3 is built from 14 residues. V was pared by 6 bases and J by 2 bases, with 14 bases between.

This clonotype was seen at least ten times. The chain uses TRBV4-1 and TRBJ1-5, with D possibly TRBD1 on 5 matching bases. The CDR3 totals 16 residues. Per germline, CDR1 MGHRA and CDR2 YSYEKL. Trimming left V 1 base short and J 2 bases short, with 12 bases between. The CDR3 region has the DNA TGCGCCAGCAGCCAAGTGGGGGGGGGTGGCAATCAGCCCCAGCATTTT. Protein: CASSQVGGGGNQPQHF.

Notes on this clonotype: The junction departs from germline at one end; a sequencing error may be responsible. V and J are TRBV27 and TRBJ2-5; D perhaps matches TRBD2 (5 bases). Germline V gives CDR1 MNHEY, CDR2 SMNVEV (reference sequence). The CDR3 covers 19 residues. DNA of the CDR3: TGTGCCAGCAGTTTTAGGGTCCTAGACTATAAAGGAGGCCAAGAGATCCAGTACTTC. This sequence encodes CASSFRVLDYKGGQEIQYF.

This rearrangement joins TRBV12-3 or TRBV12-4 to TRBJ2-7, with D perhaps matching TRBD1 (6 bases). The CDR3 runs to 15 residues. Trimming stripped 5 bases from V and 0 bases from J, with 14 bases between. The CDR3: CASSPGQLSSYEQYF. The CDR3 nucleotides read TGTGCCAGCAGTCCCGGACAGTTAAGCTCCTACGAGCAGTACTTC.

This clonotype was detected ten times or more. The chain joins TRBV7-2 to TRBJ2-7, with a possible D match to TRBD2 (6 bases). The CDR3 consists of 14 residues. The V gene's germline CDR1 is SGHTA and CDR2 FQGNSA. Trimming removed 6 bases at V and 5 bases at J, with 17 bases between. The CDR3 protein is CASSIRDSPHEQYF. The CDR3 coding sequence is TGTGCCAGCAGTATTCGGGACTCCCCTCACGAGCAGTACTTC. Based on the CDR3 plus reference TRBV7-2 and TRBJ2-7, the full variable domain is GAGVSQSPSNKVTEKGKDVELRCDPISGHTALYWYRQSLGQGLEFLIYFQGNSAPDKSGLPSDRFSAERTGGSVSTLTIQRTQQEDSAVYLCASSIRDSPHEQYFGPGTRLTVT.

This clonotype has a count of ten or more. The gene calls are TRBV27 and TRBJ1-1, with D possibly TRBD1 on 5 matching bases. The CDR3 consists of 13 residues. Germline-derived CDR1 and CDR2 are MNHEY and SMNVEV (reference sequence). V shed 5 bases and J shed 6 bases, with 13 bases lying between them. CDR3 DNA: TGTGCCAGCAGTCCAAGTTGGACATCTGAAGCTTTCTTT. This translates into CASSPSWTSEAFF.

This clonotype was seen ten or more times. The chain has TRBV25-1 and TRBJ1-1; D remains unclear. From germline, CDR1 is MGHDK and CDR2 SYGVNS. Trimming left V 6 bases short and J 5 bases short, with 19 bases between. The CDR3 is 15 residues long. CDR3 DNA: TGTGCCAGCAGCTTAGGAGCCATGGGATCAACTGAAGCTTTCTTT. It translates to CASSLGAMGSTEAFF.

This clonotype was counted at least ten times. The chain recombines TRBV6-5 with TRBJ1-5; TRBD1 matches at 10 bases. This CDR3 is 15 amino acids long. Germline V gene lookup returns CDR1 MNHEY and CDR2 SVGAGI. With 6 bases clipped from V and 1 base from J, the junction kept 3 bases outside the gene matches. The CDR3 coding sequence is TGTGCCAGCAGGGGGACAGGGGTGAGCAATCAGCCCCAGCATTTT. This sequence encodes CASRGTGVSNQPQHF.

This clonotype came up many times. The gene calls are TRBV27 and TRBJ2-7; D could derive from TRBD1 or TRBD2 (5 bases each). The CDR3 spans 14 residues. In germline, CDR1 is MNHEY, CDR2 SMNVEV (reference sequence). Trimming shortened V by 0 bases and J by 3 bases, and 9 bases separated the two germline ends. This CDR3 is CASSLSSGGYEQYF. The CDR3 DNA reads TGTGCCAGCAGTTTATCGAGTGGGGGCTACGAGCAGTACTTC.

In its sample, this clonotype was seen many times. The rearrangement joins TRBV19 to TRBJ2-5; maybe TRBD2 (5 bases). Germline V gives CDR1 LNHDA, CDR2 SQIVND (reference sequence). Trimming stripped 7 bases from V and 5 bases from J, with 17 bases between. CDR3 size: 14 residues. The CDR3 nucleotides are TGTGCCAGTACCCCGGCTTCGGGGAAGGAGACCCAGTACTTC. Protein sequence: CASTPASGKETQYF.

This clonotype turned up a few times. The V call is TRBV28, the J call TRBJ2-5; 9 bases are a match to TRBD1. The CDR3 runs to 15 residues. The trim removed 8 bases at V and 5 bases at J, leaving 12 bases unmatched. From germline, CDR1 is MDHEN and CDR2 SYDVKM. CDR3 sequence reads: CASYDRTGALETQYF. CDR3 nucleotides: TGTGCCAGCTATGACAGGACAGGGGCTCTGGAGACCCAGTACTTC.

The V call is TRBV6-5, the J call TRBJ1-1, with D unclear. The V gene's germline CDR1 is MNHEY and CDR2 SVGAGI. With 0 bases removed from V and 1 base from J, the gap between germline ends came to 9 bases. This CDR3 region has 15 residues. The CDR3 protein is CASSYSPERNTEAFF. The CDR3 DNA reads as TGTGCCAGCAGTTACTCCCCGGAGAGGAACACTGAAGCTTTCTTT.

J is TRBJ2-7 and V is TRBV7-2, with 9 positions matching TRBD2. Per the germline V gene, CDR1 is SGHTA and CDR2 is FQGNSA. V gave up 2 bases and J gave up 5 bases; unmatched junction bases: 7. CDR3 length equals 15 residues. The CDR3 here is CASSLLGREGDEQYF. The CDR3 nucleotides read TGTGCCAGCAGCTTATTAGGGCGGGAGGGCGACGAGCAGTACTTC.

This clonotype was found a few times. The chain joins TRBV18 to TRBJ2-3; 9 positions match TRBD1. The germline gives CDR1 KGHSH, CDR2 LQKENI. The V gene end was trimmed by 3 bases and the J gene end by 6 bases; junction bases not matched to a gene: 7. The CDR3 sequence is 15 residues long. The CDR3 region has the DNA TGTGCCAGCTCACCCGGACAGGGGAAGACGGATACGCAGTATTTT. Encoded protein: CASSPGQGKTDTQYF.